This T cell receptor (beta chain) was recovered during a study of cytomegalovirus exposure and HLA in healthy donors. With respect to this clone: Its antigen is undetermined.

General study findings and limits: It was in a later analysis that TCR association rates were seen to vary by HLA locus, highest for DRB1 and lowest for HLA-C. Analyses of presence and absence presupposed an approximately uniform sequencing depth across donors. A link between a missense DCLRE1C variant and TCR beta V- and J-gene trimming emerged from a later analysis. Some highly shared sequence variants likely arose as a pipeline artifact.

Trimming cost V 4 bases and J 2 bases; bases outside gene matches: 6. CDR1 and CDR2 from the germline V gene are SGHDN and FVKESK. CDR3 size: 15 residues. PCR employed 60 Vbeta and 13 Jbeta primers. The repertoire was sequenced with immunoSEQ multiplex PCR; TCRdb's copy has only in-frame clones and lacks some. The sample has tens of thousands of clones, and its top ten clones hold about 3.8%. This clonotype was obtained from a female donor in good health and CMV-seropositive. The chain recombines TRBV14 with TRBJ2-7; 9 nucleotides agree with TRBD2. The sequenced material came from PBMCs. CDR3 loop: CASSLGLASAYEQYF. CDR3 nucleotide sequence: TGTGCCAGCAGCCTAGGACTAGCGAGTGCCTACGAGCAGTACTTC.